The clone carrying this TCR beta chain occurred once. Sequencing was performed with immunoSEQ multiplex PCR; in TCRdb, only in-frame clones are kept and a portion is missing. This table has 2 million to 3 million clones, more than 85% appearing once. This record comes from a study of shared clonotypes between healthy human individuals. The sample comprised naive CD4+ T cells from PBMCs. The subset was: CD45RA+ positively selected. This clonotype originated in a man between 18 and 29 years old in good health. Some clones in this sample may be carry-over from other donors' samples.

CDR3 sequence (DNA): TGTGCCACTTCGACAGGGAACTCCTACGAGCAGTACTTC. Amino acid sequence: CATSTGNSYEQYF. V is TRBV15 and J is TRBJ2-7, with 7 nucleotides matching TRBD1. In germline, CDR1 is LNHNV, CDR2 YYDKDF (reference sequence). The V gene end was trimmed by 9 bases and the J gene end by 0 bases; junction bases not matched to a gene: 5. This CDR3 has 13 residues.